The clone carrying this T cell receptor beta chain was picked up a small number of times. As yet, its antigen is unknown. The length of the CDR3 is 15 residues. Germline V gene sequence: CDR1 SQVTM, CDR2 ANQGSEA. Trimming pared 7 bases from V and 1 base from J, leaving 18 bases between. This specimen belongs to a study of CD8 T cells in ankylosing spondylitis. General observations from the study: A TCR beta motif of several highly homologous variants seemed to mark ankylosing spondylitis blood.

A single record per CDR3 protein comes from TCRdb applying MiXCR to the 5' RACE reads. The table lists around 390,000 distinct CDR3 sequences, more than 20% of them singletons. The chain uses TRBV29-1 and TRBJ2-3; maybe TRBD1 (6 bases). This sequence originates from a male donor with ankylosing spondylitis. The sequenced sample consisted of blood, either unsorted or a sorted T cell fraction (not recorded which). This CDR3 is CSARLDSARTDTQYF. CDR3 coding DNA: TGCAGCGCCCGGTTGGACAGCGCGCGCACAGATACGCAGTATTTT.